This is a list of T cell receptor beta chains from one sample in a study of CD4 T cells in relation to SARS-CoV-2 and coronaviruses. These receptors' targets are unknown. Method: immunoSEQ multiplex PCR; TCRdb's copy keeps in-frame clones and lacks some. The data hold about 26,000 clones, with under 80% observed a single time. The specimen was CD4+ T cells from PBMCs, cultured in vitro. The receptor source for this set is a human donor in good health. The CDR3 runs from the conserved cysteine through the conserved F or W. The D gene is left open where the match is weak. The size entry is marked missing in some rows and otherwise reads once, few, many or a size class.

j_call v_call d_call clone_size cdr3_nt cdr3_aa
TRBJ2-3 TRBV4-1 . . TGCGCCAGCAGCCAAGACCACTCAGGGACAGATACGCAGTATTTT CASSQDHSGTDTQYF
TRBJ1-1 TRBV19 . . TGTGCCAGTAGTCGGATGGACAGGAACACTGAAGCTTTCTTT CASSRMDRNTEAFF
TRBJ1-4 TRBV7-7 . . TGTGCTAGCAGCTTAGGGCACAGAGCAGTTGGAAAACTGTTTTTT CASSLGHRAVGKLFF
TRBJ2-7 TRBV2 . . TGTGCCAGCAGCGAAACAGGATTAGCTTTGGGCGAGCAGTACTTC CASSETGLALGEQYF
TRBJ2-3 TRBV5-6 TRBD2 . TGTGCCAGCAGACCCACTAGCGTACTCACAGATACGCAGTATTTT CASRPTSVLTDTQYF
TRBJ1-6 TRBV30 . . TGTGCCTGGAGCCCGCCGGGGGGCACTAATTCACCCCTCCACTTT CAWSPPGGTNSPLHF
TRBJ2-6 TRBV2 TRBD1 once TGTGCCAGCACTGGGACAGGGGTCCGCTCTGGGGCCAACGTCCTGACTTTC CASTGTGVRSGANVLTF
TRBJ1-6 TRBV2 . . TGTGCCAGCGGGGGGACCGTGAGCTCCTATAATTCACCCCTCCACTTT CASGGTVSSYNSPLHF
TRBJ2-7 TRBV3-1/TRBV3-2 . few TGTGCCAGCAGCCTAAGACTAGGCAGCCACGAGCAGTACTTC CASSLRLGSHEQYF
TRBJ2-1 TRBV3-1/TRBV3-2 . . TGTGCCAGCAGCCATCCCGGGCGGACTTCCAACAGCGATGAGCAGTTCTTC CASSHPGRTSNSDEQFF
TRBJ1-5 TRBV25-1 . few TGTGCCAGCAGTGACAAGAACAATCAGCCCCAGCATTTT CASSDKNNQPQHF
TRBJ1-1 TRBV27 TRBD1 . TGTGCCAGCAGTTCCCTCGACAGGGTGAAAGACACTGAAGCTTTCTTT CASSSLDRVKDTEAFF
TRBJ2-7 TRBV5-1 TRBD2 . TGCGCCAGCAGGGGCACAGCGGGAGTCTTATACGAGCAGTACTTC CASRGTAGVLYEQYF
TRBJ1-4 TRBV6-5 . . TGTGCCAGCAGTTCTCTAGGGGGGCGGGTTAATGAAAAACTGTTTTTT CASSSLGGRVNEKLFF
TRBJ1-6 TRBV28 . . TGTGCCAGCAGGAACGACGGTGAGTATAATTCACCCCTCCACTTT CASRNDGEYNSPLHF
TRBJ1-2 TRBV29-1 TRBD1 . TGCAGCGGTACAGGGGACTATGGCTACACCTTC CSGTGDYGYTF
TRBJ2-3 TRBV7-9 TRBD2 once TGTGCCAGCAGCCCCGATAGCGGGGGGTGGGATACGCAGTATTTT CASSPDSGGWDTQYF
TRBJ2-1 TRBV4-3 TRBD1 once TGCGCCAGCAGCCACGCCGACAGGGACTCCTACAATGAGCAGTTCTTC CASSHADRDSYNEQFF
TRBJ2-3 TRBV6-2/TRBV6-3 . . TGTGCCAGCAGCTTGACTACAGATACGCAGTATTTT CASSLTTDTQYF
TRBJ2-7 TRBV18 TRBD1 few TGTGCCAGCTCACGGGGACAGGGCGGAATCTACGAGCAGTACTTC CASSRGQGGIYEQYF
TRBJ2-3 TRBV3-1/TRBV3-2 . . TGTGCCAGCAGCCAAGTAGGGGATACGCAGTATTTT CASSQVGDTQYF
TRBJ1-3 TRBV7-9 . . TGTGCCAGCAGCCCCAGGGGTCGCTCTGGAAACACCATATATTTT CASSPRGRSGNTIYF
TRBJ2-7 TRBV6-5 . . TGTGCCACCTGGGGGGCCTACGAGCAGTACTTC CATWGAYEQYF
TRBJ2-7 TRBV10-2 TRBD1 once TGCGCCAGCAGTGAGTCGTATCAGGGACAGGGGCCCCACGAGCAGTACTTC CASSESYQGQGPHEQYF
TRBJ2-5 TRBV6-1 TRBD2 once TGTGCCAGCAGTGAAACCGGGACTACCGGAGATCGGGAGACCCAGTACTTC CASSETGTTGDRETQYF
TRBJ2-7 TRBV5-1 TRBD1 . TGCGCCAGCAGCTTGCATGGGCAGGGGGCGTTCTACGAGCAGTACTTC CASSLHGQGAFYEQYF
TRBJ2-7 TRBV7-7 TRBD2 . TGTGCTAGCAGCGCCCTAGCGGGAGCATCCTACGAGCAGTACTTC CASSALAGASYEQYF
TRBJ2-1 TRBV19 TRBD2 . TGTGCCAGTAGTATTCTAGCGGGAGGGCCGGGTGAGCAGTTCTTC CASSILAGGPGEQFF
TRBJ2-3 TRBV7-9 . . TGTGCCAGCAGCTTATTCCCCGATACGCAGTATTTT CASSLFPDTQYF
TRBJ1-5 TRBV29-1 TRBD1 . TGCAGCGTTGTGACAGGGTATGGGCCCCAGCATTTT CSVVTGYGPQHF
TRBJ2-3 TRBV4-3 TRBD2 . TGCGCCAGCAGCGCCGAAGGACTAGCGGGGGGGCCAAGAGATACGCAGTATTTT CASSAEGLAGGPRDTQYF
TRBJ1-1 TRBV6-4 . . TGTGCCAGCAGTGCCCGACACTACCCGAACACTGAAGCTTTCTTT CASSARHYPNTEAFF
TRBJ2-5 TRBV5-1 TRBD1 . TGCGCCAGCAGCTTGGCTGGGACAGCCTACCAAGAGACCCAGTACTTC CASSLAGTAYQETQYF
TRBJ1-1 TRBV4-1 TRBD1 few TGCGCCAGCAGCAGGGGGCAGGAGAACACTGAAGCTTTCTTT CASSRGQENTEAFF
TRBJ1-6 TRBV5-6 . . TGTGCCAGCAGCTTGGTGCAGGGCGGGTCACCCCTCCACTTT CASSLVQGGSPLHF
TRBJ2-1 TRBV7-8 TRBD2 . TGTGCCAGCAGCTTCCGGGGACTAGCCGGCCACAATGAGCAGTTCTTC CASSFRGLAGHNEQFF
TRBJ1-5 TRBV19 . . TGTGCCAGTAGTAGAAGCGGACAGAGGGGGAATCAGCCCCAGCATTTT CASSRSGQRGNQPQHF
TRBJ2-2 TRBV7-6 TRBD2 few TGTGCCAGCAGTGCTAGCGGGGGGGACACCGGGGAGCTGTTTTTT CASSASGGDTGELFF
TRBJ1-1 TRBV7-9 . . TGTGCCAGCAGGCAGACCTGGCGAGTCGACACTGAAGCTTTCTTT CASRQTWRVDTEAFF
TRBJ1-5 TRBV7-9 . medium-sized TGTGCCAGCAGTGAAAATGGGGTAAATCAGCCCCAGCATTTT CASSENGVNQPQHF
TRBJ2-3 TRBV4-3 . . TGCGCCAGCAGCCCTGACAGGGAGGGAACAGATACGCAGTATTTT CASSPDREGTDTQYF
TRBJ2-7 TRBV11-2 . . TGTGCCAGCAGCTTAGAACAGGGTGGACACTACGAGCAGTACTTC CASSLEQGGHYEQYF
TRBJ1-4 TRBV6-6 . few TGTGCCAGCAGTTACGGGGGACCGACGAATAATGAAAAACTGTTTTTT CASSYGGPTNNEKLFF
TRBJ1-1 TRBV27 . . TGTGCCAGCAGTTTAATTCCGGGGGGAAACACTGAAGCTTTCTTT CASSLIPGGNTEAFF
TRBJ2-3 TRBV2 . . TGTGCCAGCAGTGAGGACCCCGCTAGCACAGATACGCAGTATTTT CASSEDPASTDTQYF